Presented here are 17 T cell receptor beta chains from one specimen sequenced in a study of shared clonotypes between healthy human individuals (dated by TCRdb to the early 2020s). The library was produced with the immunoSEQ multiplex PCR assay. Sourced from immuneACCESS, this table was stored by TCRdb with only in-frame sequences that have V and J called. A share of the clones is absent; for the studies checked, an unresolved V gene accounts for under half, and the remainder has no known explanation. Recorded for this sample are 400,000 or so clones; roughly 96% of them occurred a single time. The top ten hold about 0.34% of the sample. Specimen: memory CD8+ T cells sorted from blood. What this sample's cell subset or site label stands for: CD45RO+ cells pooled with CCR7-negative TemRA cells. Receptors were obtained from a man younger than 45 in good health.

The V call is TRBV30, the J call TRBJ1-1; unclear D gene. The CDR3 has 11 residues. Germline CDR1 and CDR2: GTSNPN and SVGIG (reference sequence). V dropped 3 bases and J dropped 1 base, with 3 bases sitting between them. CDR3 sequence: CAWRQNTEAFF. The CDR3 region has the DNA TGTGCCTGGAGACAGAACACTGAAGCTTTCTTT.

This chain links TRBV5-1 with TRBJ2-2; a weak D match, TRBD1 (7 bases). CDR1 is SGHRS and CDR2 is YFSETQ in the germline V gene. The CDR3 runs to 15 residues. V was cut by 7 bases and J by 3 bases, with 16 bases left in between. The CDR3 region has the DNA TGCGCCAGCCGGGGACAGACTAGTCACACCGGGGAGCTGTTTTTT. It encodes CASRGQTSHTGELFF.

CDR3 sequence reads: CASSLGGLTNTEAFF. DNA for the CDR3: TGTGCCAGCAGCTTGGGGGGACTCACGAACACTGAAGCTTTCTTT. V usage is TRBV5-4 and J usage is TRBJ1-1, with TRBD1 as a possible D gene (5 bases). The CDR3 runs to 15 residues. CDR1 is SGHNT and CDR2 is YYREEE in the germline V gene (reference sequence). V lost 0 bases and J lost 1, with 10 bases in between.

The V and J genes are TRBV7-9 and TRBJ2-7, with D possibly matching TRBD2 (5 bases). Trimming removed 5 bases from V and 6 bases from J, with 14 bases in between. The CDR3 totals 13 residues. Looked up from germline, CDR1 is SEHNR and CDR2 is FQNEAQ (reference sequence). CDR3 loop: CASSLTGSGEQYF. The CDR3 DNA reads TGTGCCAGCAGCCTGACGGGATCAGGCGAGCAGTACTTC.

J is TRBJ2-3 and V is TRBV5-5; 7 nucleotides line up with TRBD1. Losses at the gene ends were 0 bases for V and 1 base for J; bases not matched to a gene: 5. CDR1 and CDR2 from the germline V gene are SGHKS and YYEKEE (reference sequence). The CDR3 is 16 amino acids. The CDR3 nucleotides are TGTGCCAGCAGCTTGGAGACAGGGTATCGCACAGATACGCAGTATTTT. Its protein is CASSLETGYRTDTQYF. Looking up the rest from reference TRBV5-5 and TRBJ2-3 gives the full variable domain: DAGVTQSPTHLIKTRGQQVTLRCSPISGHKSVSWYQQVLGQGPQFIFQYYEKEERGRGNFPDRFSARQFPNYSSELNVNALLLGDSALYLCASSLETGYRTDTQYFGPGTRLTVL.

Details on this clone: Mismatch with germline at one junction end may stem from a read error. CDR3 loop: CASSQDQASGSRGIFF. The CDR3 DNA reads as TGCGCCAGCAGCCAAGATCAGGCTAGCGGGAGTAGGGGGATCTTTTTT. The chain combines TRBV4-1 with TRBJ2-3, with 10 bases lining up with TRBD2. CDR1 and CDR2 from the germline V gene are MGHRA and YSYEKL. CDR3 length: 16 amino acids.

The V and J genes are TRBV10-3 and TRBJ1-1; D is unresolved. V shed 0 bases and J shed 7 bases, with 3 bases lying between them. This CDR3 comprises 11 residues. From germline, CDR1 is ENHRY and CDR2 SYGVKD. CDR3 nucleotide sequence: TGTGCCATCAGTGAGTCGTATGAAGCTTTCTTT. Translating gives CAISESYEAFF.

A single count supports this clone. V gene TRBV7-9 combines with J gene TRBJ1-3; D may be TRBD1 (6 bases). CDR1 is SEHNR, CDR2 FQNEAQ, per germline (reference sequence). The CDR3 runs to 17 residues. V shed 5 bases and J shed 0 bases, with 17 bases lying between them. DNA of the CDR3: TGTGCCAGCAGCCCGCGCGGACAGACACTCTCTGGAAACACCATATATTTT. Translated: CASSPRGQTLSGNTIYF.

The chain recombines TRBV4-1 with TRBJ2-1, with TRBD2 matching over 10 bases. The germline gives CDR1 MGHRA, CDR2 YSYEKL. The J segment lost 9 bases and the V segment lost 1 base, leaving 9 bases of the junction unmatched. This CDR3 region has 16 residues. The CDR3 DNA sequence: TGCGCCAGCAGCCAAGTTAAACTAGCGGGACTTTTTGAGCAGTTCTTC. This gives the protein CASSQVKLAGLFEQFF.

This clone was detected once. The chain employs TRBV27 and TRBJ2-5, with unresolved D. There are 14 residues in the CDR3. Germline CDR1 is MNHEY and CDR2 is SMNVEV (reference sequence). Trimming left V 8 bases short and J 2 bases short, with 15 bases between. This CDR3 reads CASSRASDQETQYF. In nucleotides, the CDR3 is TGTGCCAGCTCAAGGGCGAGTGATCAAGAGACCCAGTACTTC.

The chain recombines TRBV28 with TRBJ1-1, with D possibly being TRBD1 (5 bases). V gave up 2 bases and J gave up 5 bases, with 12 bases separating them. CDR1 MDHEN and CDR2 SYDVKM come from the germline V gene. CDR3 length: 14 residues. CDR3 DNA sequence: TGTGCCAGCAGTTTAAGGGACCCAGGTACTGAAGCTTTCTTT. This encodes CASSLRDPGTEAFF.

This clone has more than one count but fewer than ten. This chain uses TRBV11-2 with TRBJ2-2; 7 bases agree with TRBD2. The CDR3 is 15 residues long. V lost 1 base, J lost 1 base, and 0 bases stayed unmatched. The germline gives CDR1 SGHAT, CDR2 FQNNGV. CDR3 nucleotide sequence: TGTGCCAGCAGCTTAGTAGCGGGGAACACCGGGGAGCTGTTTTTT. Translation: CASSLVAGNTGELFF.

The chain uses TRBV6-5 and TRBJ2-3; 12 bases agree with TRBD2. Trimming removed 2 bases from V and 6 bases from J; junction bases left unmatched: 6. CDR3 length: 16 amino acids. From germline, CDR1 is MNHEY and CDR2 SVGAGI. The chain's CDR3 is CASSYGLAGTWDTQYF. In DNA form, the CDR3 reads TGTGCCAGCAGTTACGGACTAGCGGGAACATGGGATACGCAGTATTTT.

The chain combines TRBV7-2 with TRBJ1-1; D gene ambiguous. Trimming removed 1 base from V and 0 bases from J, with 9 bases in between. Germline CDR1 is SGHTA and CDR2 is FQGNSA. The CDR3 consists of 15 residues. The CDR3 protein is CASSLESVMNTEAFF. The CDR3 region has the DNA TGTGCCAGCAGCTTAGAATCGGTAATGAACACTGAAGCTTTCTTT.

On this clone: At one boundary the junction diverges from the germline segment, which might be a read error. CDR3 protein: CASSEAPSYDYTF. The CDR3 coding sequence is TGTGCCAGCAGTGAAGCGCCGAGCTATGACTACACCTTC. The J gene is TRBJ1-2, the V gene TRBV2; D is ambiguous. From germline, CDR1 is SNHLY and CDR2 FYNNEI. There are 13 residues in the CDR3.

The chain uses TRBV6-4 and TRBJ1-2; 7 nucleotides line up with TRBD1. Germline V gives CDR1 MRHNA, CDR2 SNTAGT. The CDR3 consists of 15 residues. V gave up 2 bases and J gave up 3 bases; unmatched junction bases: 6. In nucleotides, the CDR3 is TGTGCCAGCAGTGACGCAGCAGGGGGGGACTATGGCTACACCTTC. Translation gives CASSDAAGGDYGYTF.

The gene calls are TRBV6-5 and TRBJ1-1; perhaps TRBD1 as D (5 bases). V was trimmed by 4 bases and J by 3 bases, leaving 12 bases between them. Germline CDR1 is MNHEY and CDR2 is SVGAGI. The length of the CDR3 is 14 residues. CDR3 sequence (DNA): TGTGCCAGCAGTTCCGCAGGGTGGGACACTGAAGCTTTCTTT. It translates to CASSSAGWDTEAFF.